Shown below are 21 T cell receptor beta chains from a single sample sequenced in a study of CD8 T cells in ankylosing spondylitis. One entry per CDR3 protein results from TCRdb running MiXCR on the 5' RACE reads. Altogether some 87,000 distinct CDR3 sequences are present, 25% to 35% being singletons, with the ten largest covering around three fifths. Material: blood, either unsorted or a sorted T cell fraction (not recorded which). All receptors come from a male donor with ankylosing spondylitis or in good health (not recorded which).

This clonotype was found a few times. The chain uses TRBV20-1 and TRBJ1-2, with D unclear. From germline, CDR1 is DFQATT and CDR2 SNEGSKA (reference sequence). V lost 0 bases, J lost 1 base, and 6 bases lay in between. The CDR3 contains 13 residues. The CDR3 sequence is CSARDPNNYGYTF. The CDR3 DNA sequence: TGCAGTGCTAGAGATCCGAATAACTATGGCTACACCTTC.

In its sample, this clonotype was seen a few times. J is TRBJ1-2 and V is TRBV7-9; no clear D. The CDR3 consists of 14 residues. Trimming took off 2 bases at V and 8 bases at J, with 15 bases between the two ends. Looked up from germline, CDR1 is SEHNR and CDR2 is FQNEAQ (reference sequence). The CDR3 loop is CASSLTGGVLGYTF. CDR3 DNA: TGTGCCAGCAGCTTAACCGGCGGGGTATTGGGCTACACCTTC. The full variable domain, its missing parts supplied by reference TRBV7-9 and TRBJ1-2, is DTGVSQNPRHKITKRGQNVTFRCDPISEHNRLYWYRQTLGQGPEFLTYFQNEAQLEKSRLLSDRFSAERPKGSFSTLEIQRTEQGDSAMYLCASSLTGGVLGYTFGSGTRLTVV.

This chain connects TRBV7-3 to TRBJ2-2, with D uncertain. V lost 2 bases and J lost 1, with 5 bases in between. There are 14 residues in the CDR3. The germline V gene encodes CDR1 SGHTA and CDR2 FQGTGA. The CDR3 protein is CASSLFGNTGELFF. CDR3 nucleotides: TGTGCCAGCAGCTTATTCGGGAACACCGGGGAGCTGTTTTTT.

This clonotype was seen only a few times. Written as DNA, the CDR3 is TGTGCCAGCAGTTACAGCAGGGAGGTAGGGAATGAGCAGTTCTTC. It translates to CASSYSREVGNEQFF. This chain connects TRBV6-5 to TRBJ2-1, with a tentative D call TRBD2 (6 bases). The germline V and J ends were trimmed by 2 bases and 7 bases, with 15 bases remaining between them. Germline CDR1 reads MNHEY; CDR2 reads SVGAGI. The CDR3 contains 15 residues.

This clonotype occurred many times. The gene calls are TRBV5-6 and TRBJ2-1; D ambiguous. V was shortened by 3 bases and J by 8 bases, with 9 bases between the two germline ends. Germline V gene sequence: CDR1 SGHDT, CDR2 YYEEEE. CDR3 length: 12 residues. The CDR3 DNA sequence: TGTGCCAGCAGCTCCTTACGACATGAGCAGTTCTTC. It translates to CASSSLRHEQFF.

The rearrangement links TRBV5-1 to TRBJ1-5, with D perhaps matching TRBD1 (6 bases). This CDR3 contains 14 residues. Germline CDR1 SGHRS, CDR2 YFSETQ. V was shortened by 4 bases and J by 7 bases, with 15 bases between the two germline ends. The CDR3 protein is CASSPRGEGQPQHF. As DNA, the CDR3 is TGCGCCAGCAGCCCGAGGGGGGAAGGACAGCCCCAGCATTTT. Complete variable domain (other parts from reference TRBV5-1 and TRBJ1-5): KAGVTQTPRYLIKTRGQQVTLSCSPISGHRSVSWYQQTPGQGLQFLFEYFSETQRNKGNFPGRFSGRQFSNSRSEMNVSTLELGDSALYLCASSPRGEGQPQHFGDGTRLSIL.

This clonotype was detected a few times. The V gene is TRBV5-1, the J gene TRBJ1-2, with unresolved D. V shed 0 bases and J shed 0 bases, with 3 bases lying between them. Per the germline V gene, CDR1 is SGHRS and CDR2 is YFSETQ. This CDR3 spans 13 amino acids. The CDR3 nucleotides read TGCGCCAGCAGCTTGGAGGCTAACTATGGCTACACCTTC. The encoded protein is CASSLEANYGYTF.

This clonotype has only a few counts. The rearrangement uses TRBV24-1 and TRBJ2-1, with D possibly TRBD2 on 6 matching bases. CDR3 length equals 16 residues. The ends were cut back, 5 bases at V and 3 bases at J, with 16 bases in the middle. CDR1 and CDR2 from the germline V gene are KGHDR and SFDVKD. CDR3 nucleotides: TGTGCCACCAGTGTAGCTTCTGGCGGGGACTACAATGAGCAGTTCTTC. Amino acids: CATSVASGGDYNEQFF.

This chain joins TRBV18 and TRBJ2-1; D may match TRBD1 or TRBD2 (5 bases each). Deletions cut 6 bases from V and 9 bases from J, with 21 bases between. Germline V gene data show CDR1 as KGHSH and CDR2 as LQKENI. This CDR3 spans 15 amino acids. The CDR3 region is CASSLGASSGSEQFF. The CDR3 nucleotides read TGTGCCAGCTCCCTCGGGGCTAGCAGTGGTAGTGAGCAGTTCTTC.

V and J are TRBV18 and TRBJ1-5; a weak D match, TRBD1 (6 bases). The V end was cut by 6 bases, the J end by 1 base, with 10 bases between. Germline V gives CDR1 KGHSH, CDR2 LQKENI. The CDR3 runs 14 residues. The CDR3 sequence is CASSKGTSNQPQHF. DNA of the CDR3: TGTGCCAGCTCTAAGGGGACAAGCAATCAGCCCCAGCATTTT.

The genes are TRBV12-3 or TRBV12-4 and TRBJ2-3; the D gene could be TRBD1 or TRBD2 (6 bases each). The CDR3 has 17 residues. Trimming removed 6 bases at V and 2 bases at J, with 21 bases between. The CDR3 spells CASSLTEGGTDTDTQYF. The CDR3 nucleotides read TGTGCCAGCAGCCTCACCGAGGGGGGTACTGACACAGATACGCAGTATTTT.

V usage is TRBV5-1 and J usage is TRBJ1-1; D unresolved. There are 14 residues in the CDR3. The V end lost 2 bases, the J end lost 1 base, and 9 bases lay between the germline ends. The V gene's germline CDR1 is SGHRS and CDR2 YFSETQ. CDR3 in DNA: TGCGCCAGCAGCTTAGCTGACACGAACACTGAAGCTTTCTTT. This codes for CASSLADTNTEAFF.

A few counts support this clonotype. The genes are TRBV20-1 and TRBJ2-1, with 7 bases identical to TRBD2. Germline V gene data show CDR1 as DFQATT and CDR2 as SNEGSKA (reference sequence). This CDR3 is built from 13 residues. The J segment lost 10 bases and the V segment lost 1 base, leaving 7 bases of the junction unmatched. CDR3 protein: CSARVAGTTEQFF. The DNA of the CDR3 is TGCAGTGCTAGAGTAGCGGGTACTACCGAGCAGTTCTTC.

This clonotype was seen only a few times. V gene TRBV2 combines with J gene TRBJ2-2; no reliable D call. Trimming took 7 bases from V and 7 from J, leaving 19 bases between them. Per the germline V gene, CDR1 is SNHLY and CDR2 is FYNNEI. The length of the CDR3 is 15 residues. The CDR3 nucleotides are TGTGCCAGCAACCCAGGTGGAACAGTCGGCGGGGAGCTGTTTTTT. Translating gives CASNPGGTVGGELFF.

J is TRBJ2-1 and V is TRBV6-1; D possibly matches TRBD1 or TRBD2 (5 bases each). The germline CDR1 and CDR2 sequences are MNHNS and SASEGT. Trimming shortened V by 6 bases and J by 12 bases, and 21 bases separated the two germline ends. The CDR3 extends over 14 amino acids. In DNA form, the CDR3 reads TGTGCCAGCAGGGAAACCGGGGCCGGGCTAGGGCAGTTCTTC. Translated: CASRETGAGLGQFF.

This clonotype was seen a few times. CDR3 DNA: TGCAGTGCTACCCTGTATGGTAGCGGGGAGATTAGCACAGATACGCAGTATTTT. Protein sequence: CSATLYGSGEISTDTQYF. V usage is TRBV20-1 and J usage is TRBJ2-3, with 8 bases lining up with TRBD2. This CDR3 comprises 18 residues. V lost 4 bases to trimming and J lost 0 bases; unmatched junction nucleotides: 15. Germline V gene sequence: CDR1 DFQATT, CDR2 SNEGSKA (reference sequence).

The chain couples TRBV6-6 to TRBJ2-2; TRBD1 aligns across 10 bases. Germline lookup yields CDR1 MNHNY and CDR2 SVGAGI (reference sequence). The length of the CDR3 is 13 residues. J lost 11 bases, V lost 5 bases, and 5 bases had no gene match. The CDR3 DNA sequence: TGTGCCAGCAGTGATCCGACAGGGGGCGAGCTGTTTTTT. Translated, it gives CASSDPTGGELFF.

The gene calls are TRBV6-1 and TRBJ2-5, with 12 positions matching TRBD2. Per the germline V gene, CDR1 is MNHNS and CDR2 is SASEGT. Trimming took 2 bases from V and 7 from J; bases not matched to a gene: 20. The CDR3 length is 20 residues. This CDR3 reads CASSEYRGGLAGIEVGTQYF. The CDR3, as DNA: TGTGCCAGCAGTGAATATCGGGGCGGACTAGCGGGGATTGAAGTGGGGACCCAGTACTTC.

This clonotype was seen many times. This chain connects TRBV20-1 to TRBJ2-1; 7 bases fit TRBD1. The CDR3 extends over 16 amino acids. Germline V CDR1 and CDR2: DFQATT, SNEGSKA (reference sequence). V dropped 6 bases and J dropped 4; count of bases not matched to a gene: 15. The CDR3 coding sequence is TGCAGTGCCGACAAGACAGGGAGCCCGATTTACAATGAGCAGTTCTTC. This codes for CSADKTGSPIYNEQFF.

This sequence joins TRBV7-9 and TRBJ2-2; 7 bases match TRBD2. The CDR3 contains 16 residues. Germline loops: CDR1 SEHNR, CDR2 FQNEAQ (reference sequence). CDR3 nucleotides: TGTGTCTTATCAGGGCGGGAGTTCGCGAACACCGGGGAGCTGTTTTTT. Its translation: CVLSGREFANTGELFF.

This rearrangement joins TRBV29-1 to TRBJ2-5; D possibly uses TRBD1 or TRBD2 (5 bases each). V lost 0 bases and J lost 9, with 14 bases in between. This CDR3 is built from 13 residues. Germline CDR1 reads SQVTM; CDR2 reads ANQGSEA. CDR3: CSVEDGRRGAQYF. The CDR3 region has the DNA TGCAGCGTTGAAGATGGGCGGCGAGGGGCCCAGTACTTC. Filled out from reference TRBV29-1 and TRBJ2-5, the complete variable domain reads SAVISQKPSRDICQRGTSLTIQCQVDSQVTMMFWYRQQPGQSLTLIATANQGSEATYESGFVIDKFPISRPNLTFSTLTVSNMSPEDSSIYLCSVEDGRRGAQYFGPGTRLLVL.